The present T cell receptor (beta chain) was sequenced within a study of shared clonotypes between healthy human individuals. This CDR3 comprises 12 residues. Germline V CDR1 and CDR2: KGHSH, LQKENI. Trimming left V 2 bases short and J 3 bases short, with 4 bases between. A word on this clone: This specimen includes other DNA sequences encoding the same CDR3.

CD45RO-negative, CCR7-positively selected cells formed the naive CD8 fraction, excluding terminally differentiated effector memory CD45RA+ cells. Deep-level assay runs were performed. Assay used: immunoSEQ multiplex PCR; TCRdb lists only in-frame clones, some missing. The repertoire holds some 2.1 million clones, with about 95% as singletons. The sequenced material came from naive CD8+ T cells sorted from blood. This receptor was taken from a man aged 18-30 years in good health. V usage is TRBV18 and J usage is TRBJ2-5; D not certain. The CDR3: CASSPGEETQYF. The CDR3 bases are TGTGCCAGCTCACCAGGCGAAGAGACCCAGTACTTC. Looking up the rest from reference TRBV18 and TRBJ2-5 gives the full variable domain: NAGVMQNPRHLVRRRGQEARLRCSPMKGHSHVYWYRQLPEEGLKFMVYLQKENIIDESGMPKERFSAEFPKEGPSILRIQQVVRGDSAAYFCASSPGEETQYFGPGTRLLVL.